This TCR beta chain appears in the sequencing data of a study of response to subunit inactivated influenza vaccine. Study results and limitations: Only a handful of new T cells, the authors suggested, are recruited with each seasonal influenza vaccination.

V lost 5 bases to trimming and J lost 11 bases; unmatched junction nucleotides: 4. From germline, CDR1 is SGHTA and CDR2 FQGNSA. This CDR3 has 11 residues. On this clonotype: The target antigen is unknown.

MiXCR, run by TCRdb on the RT-PCR reads, gives a single entry per CDR3 protein. The table lists 750,000 to 850,000 distinct CDR3 sequences, about 18% of them singletons, with around 9.9% in the top ten. The chain combines TRBV7-2 with TRBJ1-1, with 8 positions matching TRBD1. This specimen was PBMCs from blood, taken around 5 days after vaccination. This clonotype was obtained from a man aged 45-65 years who received an inactivated influenza vaccine. CDR3 nucleotide sequence: TGTGCCAGCAGCATGGGACAGGTGGCTTTCTTT. Its protein is CASSMGQVAFF.